The sequence of this TCR beta chain was determined in a study of T-cell reconstitution after alpha-beta-depleted transplantation in children. This clonotype was seen ten or more times. This CDR3 has 13 amino acids. Germline CDR1 and CDR2: SNHLY and FYNNEI. The ends were cut back, 7 bases at V and 3 bases at J, with 10 bases in the middle. Using unique molecular identifiers, the investigators prepared the TCRbeta library. TCRdb reprocessed the PCR reads with MiXCR, giving one entry per CDR3 protein. The data contain about 340,000 distinct CDR3 sequences, roughly 14% of them singletons. This chain links TRBV2 with TRBJ2-1; maybe TRBD1 (5 bases). The sample here was PBMCs, taken from the stem cell graft. The sequence derives from a human donor who donated a stem cell graft to a child with Fanconi anemia. For the CDR3, the DNA is TGTGCCAGCAAGGGCAGGGACTACAATGAGCAGTTCTTC. Its protein product is CASKGRDYNEQFF.